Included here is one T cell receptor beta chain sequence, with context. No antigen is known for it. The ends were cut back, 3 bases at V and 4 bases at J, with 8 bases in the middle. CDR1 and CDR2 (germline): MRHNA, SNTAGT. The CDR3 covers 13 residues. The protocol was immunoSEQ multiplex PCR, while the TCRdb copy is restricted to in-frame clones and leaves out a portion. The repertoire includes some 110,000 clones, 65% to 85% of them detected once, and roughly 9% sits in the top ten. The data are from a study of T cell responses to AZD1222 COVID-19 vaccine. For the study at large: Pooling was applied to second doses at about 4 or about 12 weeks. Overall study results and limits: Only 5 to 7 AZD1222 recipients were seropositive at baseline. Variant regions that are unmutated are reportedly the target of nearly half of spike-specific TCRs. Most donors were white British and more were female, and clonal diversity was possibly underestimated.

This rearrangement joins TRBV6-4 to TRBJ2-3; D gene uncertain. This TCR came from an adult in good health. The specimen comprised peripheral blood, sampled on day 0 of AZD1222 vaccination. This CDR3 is CASSEEFADTQYF. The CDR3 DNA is TGTGCCAGCAGTGAGGAATTCGCAGATACGCAGTATTTT.